This TCR beta chain was sequenced in a study of shared clonotypes between healthy human individuals. Overall study results and limits: It was the non-shared clonotypes that had lower generation probabilities than clonotypes shared by all four donors.

TCRdb keeps only in-frame clones here, not all; method: immunoSEQ multiplex PCR. The sample includes just over 2,000,000 clones, roughly 94% of them seen just once. Concerning this clone: Its cognate antigen is unknown.

The V gene's germline CDR1 is SGHRS and CDR2 YFSETQ. This CDR3 is 14 amino acids long. V was clipped by 4 bases and J by 6 bases; unmatched bases: 7. The chain recombines TRBV5-1 with TRBJ2-4; 7 bases match TRBD1. Source material: naive CD4+ T cells sorted from blood. The subset denotes: CD45RA+ positively selected. The clonotype originates from a man younger than 35 in good health. The DNA for the CDR3 is TGCGCCAGCAGCCCCGAACAGGGGTCAAACATTCAGTACTTC. Translation gives CASSPEQGSNIQYF. Supplemented by reference TRBV5-1 and TRBJ2-4, the full variable domain reads KAGVTQTPRYLIKTRGQQVTLSCSPISGHRSVSWYQQTPGQGLQFLFEYFSETQRNKGNFPGRFSGRQFSNSRSEMNVSTLELGDSALYLCASSPEQGSNIQYFGAGTRLSVL.